This TCR beta chain was retrieved from a study of CD8 T cells in ankylosing spondylitis. From the 5' RACE reads, TCRdb called clonotypes with MiXCR, one entry per CDR3 protein. The sample consists of 200,000 to 300,000 distinct CDR3 sequences, 7.5% to 9.5% of them appearing once. This clonotype occurred many times. The ends lost 4 bases at V and 8 bases at J; junction bases unmatched: 9. Germline CDR1 is SGHVS and CDR2 is FNYEAQ. The CDR3 loop spans 16 amino acids. The source of this sequence is a female donor with ankylosing spondylitis or in good health (not recorded which). V and J are TRBV7-6 and TRBJ2-1; 12 positions match TRBD2. Sequencing used blood, either unsorted or a sorted T cell fraction (not recorded which). The CDR3 spells CASSYGRLAGDDEQFF. The CDR3 bases are TGTGCCAGCAGCTACGGGAGACTAGCGGGGGACGATGAGCAGTTCTTC.